A selection of T cell receptor beta chains follows, all from one sample in a study of memory CD4+ T cells and cytomegalovirus serostatus. Generated by immunoSEQ multiplex PCR, the TCRdb table keeps only in-frame clones and is missing some. The sample holds 50,000 to 75,000 clones, 82% seen once. The sequencing sample was made of memory CD4+ T cells from blood. These receptors came from an adult in good health and CMV-seronegative. Each CDR3 is given with its conserved first and last residue. Fields, in order: CDR3 protein, CDR3 DNA, D gene, J gene, V gene, clone size. A D gene is named only where the DNA matches it firmly. Not every row has a clone size; where given, it reads once, few, many or a size class.

cdr3_aa: CASRASTGLSSYEQYF
cdr3_nt: TGTGCCAGCAGAGCCTCGACAGGACTGAGCTCCTACGAGCAGTACTTC
d_call: .
j_call: TRBJ2-7
v_call: TRBV5-8
clone_size: .

cdr3_aa: CASTLATNEKLFF
cdr3_nt: TGTGCCAGCACCCTTGCAACTAATGAAAAACTGTTTTTT
d_call: .
j_call: TRBJ1-4
v_call: TRBV6-6
clone_size: .

cdr3_aa: CASSPGDRGFTEAFF
cdr3_nt: TGCGCCAGCAGCCCGGGGGACAGGGGGTTCACTGAAGCTTTCTTT
d_call: TRBD1
j_call: TRBJ1-1
v_call: TRBV5-1
clone_size: .

cdr3_aa: CASSSVTSGSRNEQFF
cdr3_nt: TGTGCCAGCAGCTCCGTTACTAGCGGGAGTCGGAATGAGCAGTTCTTC
d_call: TRBD2
j_call: TRBJ2-1
v_call: TRBV28
clone_size: .

cdr3_aa: CASSLGPNTEAFF
cdr3_nt: TGTGCCAGCAGCTTGGGGCCGAACACTGAAGCTTTCTTT
d_call: .
j_call: TRBJ1-1
v_call: TRBV5-6
clone_size: .

cdr3_aa: CASSVGGGGRGRGNQPQHF
cdr3_nt: TGTGCCAGCAGCGTAGGCGGAGGGGGGAGGGGACGGGGGAATCAGCCCCAGCATTTT
d_call: .
j_call: TRBJ1-5
v_call: TRBV9
clone_size: .

cdr3_aa: CASSQDGGTPSSYEQYF
cdr3_nt: TGTGCCAGCAGCCAAGATGGAGGGACTCCGAGCTCCTACGAGCAGTACTTC
d_call: .
j_call: TRBJ2-7
v_call: TRBV4-2
clone_size: once

cdr3_aa: CASSATGGRVNTEAFF
cdr3_nt: TGTGCCAGCAGCGCGACCGGAGGGAGAGTGAACACTGAAGCTTTCTTT
d_call: .
j_call: TRBJ1-1
v_call: TRBV5-5
clone_size: .

cdr3_aa: CASSYGDRVNQPQHF
cdr3_nt: TGTGCCAGCAGTTACGGGGACAGGGTCAATCAGCCCCAGCATTTT
d_call: TRBD1
j_call: TRBJ1-5
v_call: TRBV7-2
clone_size: .

cdr3_aa: CASSLRQPPGETQYF
cdr3_nt: TGTGCCAGCTCACTTAGACAGCCACCCGGAGAGACCCAGTACTTC
d_call: .
j_call: TRBJ2-5
v_call: TRBV18
clone_size: .

cdr3_aa: CASSTYRGRENTGELFF
cdr3_nt: TGTGCCAGCAGTACCTACAGGGGGCGGGAGAACACCGGGGAGCTGTTTTTT
d_call: TRBD1
j_call: TRBJ2-2
v_call: TRBV7-8
clone_size: .

cdr3_aa: CASAGVAETQYF
cdr3_nt: TGTGCCAGCGCAGGGGTTGCGGAGACCCAGTACTTC
d_call: .
j_call: TRBJ2-5
v_call: TRBV6-6
clone_size: .

cdr3_aa: CASSEAWGVGTF
cdr3_nt: .
d_call: .
j_call: TRBJ1-2
v_call: TRBV6-1
clone_size: .

cdr3_aa: CASSLGDGYTF
cdr3_nt: TGTGCCAGCAGTTTGGGGGACGGCTACACCTTC
d_call: .
j_call: TRBJ1-2
v_call: TRBV6-6
clone_size: .

cdr3_aa: CASSLVRDRINSPLHF
cdr3_nt: TGTGCCAGCAGCTTGGTTCGGGACAGGATTAATTCACCCCTCCACTTT
d_call: TRBD1
j_call: TRBJ1-6
v_call: TRBV5-6
clone_size: .

cdr3_aa: CASSRNRWEQYF
cdr3_nt: TGTGCCAGCTCACGTAACCGGTGGGAGCAGTACTTC
d_call: .
j_call: TRBJ2-7
v_call: TRBV18
clone_size: .

cdr3_aa: CASSFGQNTGELFF
cdr3_nt: TGTGCCAGCAGCTTCGGACAGAACACCGGGGAGCTGTTTTTT
d_call: .
j_call: TRBJ2-2
v_call: TRBV7-3
clone_size: few

cdr3_aa: CASSPHQGAPDTQYF
cdr3_nt: TGTGCCAGCAGTCCGCATCAGGGGGCCCCCGATACGCAGTATTTT
d_call: TRBD1
j_call: TRBJ2-3
v_call: TRBV28
clone_size: .

cdr3_aa: CATSRSKDSYEQYF
cdr3_nt: TGTGCCACCAGCAGATCGAAAGACAGCTACGAGCAGTACTTC
d_call: .
j_call: TRBJ2-7
v_call: TRBV15
clone_size: .

cdr3_aa: CASSLRLAGGTDTQYF
cdr3_nt: TGTGCCAGCAGCCTCCGACTAGCGGGGGGCACAGATACGCAGTATTTT
d_call: TRBD2
j_call: TRBJ2-3
v_call: TRBV7-2
clone_size: .

cdr3_aa: CASSLNPRQGQGTNEQFF
cdr3_nt: TGTGCCAGCAGCTTAAATCCCCGACAGGGTCAGGGTACCAATGAGCAGTTCTTC
d_call: TRBD1
j_call: TRBJ2-1
v_call: TRBV7-3
clone_size: .

cdr3_aa: CASSPRGTDTVAFF
cdr3_nt: TGTGCCAGCAGTCCTCGGGGTACCGATACCGTAGCTTTCTTT
d_call: .
j_call: TRBJ1-1
v_call: TRBV7-2
clone_size: .

cdr3_aa: CAISPKARGGSGANVLTF
cdr3_nt: TGTGCCATCAGCCCCAAGGCCAGGGGTGGCTCTGGGGCCAACGTCCTGACTTTC
d_call: .
j_call: TRBJ2-6
v_call: TRBV10-3
clone_size: .

cdr3_aa: CASSLSRGDTQYF
cdr3_nt: TGTGCCAGCAGTTTGAGCCGGGGAGATACGCAGTATTTT
d_call: .
j_call: TRBJ2-3
v_call: TRBV28
clone_size: .

cdr3_aa: CAWSGRANQPQHF
cdr3_nt: TGTGCCTGGAGTGGCAGGGCCAATCAGCCCCAGCATTTT
d_call: .
j_call: TRBJ1-5
v_call: TRBV30
clone_size: .

cdr3_aa: CASSPRTLVDEQFF
cdr3_nt: TGTGCCAGCAGCCCCAGGACTCTAGTTGATGAGCAGTTCTTC
d_call: .
j_call: TRBJ2-1
v_call: TRBV7-2
clone_size: .

cdr3_aa: CASSYGTNSGANVLTF
cdr3_nt: TGTGCCAGCAGTTACGGGACAAACTCCGGGGCCAACGTCCTGACTTTC
d_call: .
j_call: TRBJ2-6
v_call: TRBV6-5
clone_size: .

cdr3_aa: CASSTDRGEQYF
cdr3_nt: TGCGCCAGCAGCACCGACAGGGGCGAGCAGTACTTC
d_call: TRBD1
j_call: TRBJ2-7
v_call: TRBV5-1
clone_size: few

cdr3_aa: CASSLKQGAGYTF
cdr3_nt: TGCGCCAGCAGCTTAAAACAGGGTGCTGGCTACACCTTC
d_call: .
j_call: TRBJ1-2
v_call: TRBV5-1
clone_size: .

cdr3_aa: CSARDSYEQYF
cdr3_nt: TGCAGCGCCCGGGACAGCTACGAGCAGTACTTC
d_call: TRBD1
j_call: TRBJ2-7
v_call: TRBV29-1
clone_size: .

cdr3_aa: CASVRYNEQFF
cdr3_nt: TGTGCCAGCGTAAGGTACAATGAGCAGTTCTTC
d_call: .
j_call: TRBJ2-1
v_call: TRBV2
clone_size: .

cdr3_aa: CASSAVGEEETQYF
cdr3_nt: TGTGCCAGCAGCGCGGTCGGGGAGGAAGAGACCCAGTACTTC
d_call: .
j_call: TRBJ2-5
v_call: TRBV6-5
clone_size: .

cdr3_aa: CASSQGRIEAFF
cdr3_nt: TGTGCCAGCAGCCAGGGGCGGATTGAAGCTTTCTTT
d_call: .
j_call: TRBJ1-1
v_call: TRBV7-9
clone_size: .

cdr3_aa: CASSYPLGEIRETQYF
cdr3_nt: TGTGCCAGCAGTTATCCACTCGGGGAGATCAGGGAGACCCAGTACTTC
d_call: .
j_call: TRBJ2-5
v_call: TRBV6-6
clone_size: .

cdr3_aa: CASSDRAGYGYTF
cdr3_nt: TGTGCCAGCAGTGACAGGGCGGGCTATGGCTACACCTTC
d_call: .
j_call: TRBJ1-2
v_call: TRBV2
clone_size: .

cdr3_aa: CASNLGPPGTGTGELFF
cdr3_nt: TGTGCCAGTAACCTCGGACCGCCCGGAACGGGCACCGGGGAGCTGTTTTTT
d_call: .
j_call: TRBJ2-2
v_call: TRBV19
clone_size: .

cdr3_aa: CASSGQSEQFF
cdr3_nt: TGTGCCAGCAGTGGACAGTCTGAGCAGTTCTTC
d_call: .
j_call: TRBJ2-1
v_call: TRBV2
clone_size: few

cdr3_aa: CASSMTGGPTYEQYF
cdr3_nt: TGTGCCAGCAGCATGACAGGGGGCCCTACCTACGAGCAGTACTTC
d_call: TRBD1
j_call: TRBJ2-7
v_call: TRBV5-4
clone_size: .

cdr3_aa: CASSPQGPRSEQFF
cdr3_nt: TGTGCCAGCAGCCCACAGGGACCCCGTAGTGAGCAGTTCTTC
d_call: .
j_call: TRBJ2-1
v_call: TRBV11-3
clone_size: .

cdr3_aa: CASSFGGNQPQHF
cdr3_nt: TGTGCCAGCAGTTTCGGTGGAAATCAGCCCCAGCATTTT
d_call: .
j_call: TRBJ1-5
v_call: TRBV6-1
clone_size: .

cdr3_aa: CASSDPGQGVSDTQYF
cdr3_nt: TGTGCCAGCAGTGATCCGGGACAGGGAGTATCAGATACGCAGTATTTT
d_call: TRBD1
j_call: TRBJ2-3
v_call: TRBV25-1
clone_size: .

cdr3_aa: CASEKRWTSSYEQYF
cdr3_nt: TGTGCCAGCGAAAAACGCTGGACCAGCTCCTACGAGCAGTACTTC
d_call: .
j_call: TRBJ2-7
v_call: TRBV28
clone_size: .

cdr3_aa: CASRRTSGSVSYNEQFF
cdr3_nt: TGTGCCAGCAGGCGAACTAGCGGGAGTGTATCCTACAATGAGCAGTTCTTC
d_call: TRBD2
j_call: TRBJ2-1
v_call: TRBV28
clone_size: .

cdr3_aa: CASSLGDRTGELFF
cdr3_nt: TGCGCCAGCAGCTTGGGGGACAGGACCGGGGAGCTGTTTTTT
d_call: TRBD1
j_call: TRBJ2-2
v_call: TRBV5-1
clone_size: .

cdr3_aa: CASSPPLGSTGELFF
cdr3_nt: TGTGCCAGCTCACCACCCTTGGGGTCCACCGGGGAGCTGTTTTTT
d_call: .
j_call: TRBJ2-2
v_call: TRBV18
clone_size: .